This T cell receptor beta chain was recorded in a study of blood T cell repertoires in COVID-19. About the study: Sites in the United States, Italy and Spain provided acute and convalescent COVID-19 samples. Sample material is recorded as cDNA or gDNA derived from T cells, B-cell-depleted T cells, or PBMCs.

Per the germline V gene, CDR1 is LGHNA and CDR2 is YSLEER. Trimming took 0 bases from V and 0 from J, leaving 12 bases between them. This CDR3 is 17 amino acids long. The protocol was immunoSEQ multiplex PCR, while the TCRdb copy is restricted to in-frame clones and leaves out a portion. The sample gives under 450,000 clones, 70% to 90% of which show up once; roughly 7.1% is in the top ten. The Seattle patients joined while their infection was active and were tracked longitudinally afterward. The TCR was taken from a woman aged 55-70 years with COVID-19, enrolled during active disease. The sample was peripheral blood. The chain combines TRBV4-3 with TRBJ2-1; a weak D match, TRBD2 (6 bases). The CDR3 loop reads CASSQDGTPSSYNEQFF. Written as DNA, the CDR3 is TGCGCCAGCAGCCAAGACGGGACTCCGAGCTCCTACAATGAGCAGTTCTTC.